Listed below are T cell receptor beta chains from one sample, sequenced in a study of blood T cells in healthy people across ages. From the 5' RACE reads, TCRdb called clonotypes with MiXCR, one entry per CDR3 protein. The sample lists around 1.5 million distinct CDR3 sequences; almost 35% were seen once. The sample taken for sequencing was blood. These receptor sequences come from a woman under 40 in good health. Each CDR3 is given with its conserved first and last residue. D genes are given only for firm matches. The listing skips clone size in some rows; elsewhere it reads once, few, many or a size class.

clone size: -
J gene: TRBJ2-1
V gene: TRBV5-1
D gene: TRBD2
CDR3 DNA: TGCGCCAGCAGTCCCGGGACTAGCGGGGGGGCGGGCTACAATGAGCAGTTCTTC
CDR3 protein: CASSPGTSGGAGYNEQFF

clone size: -
J gene: TRBJ2-5
V gene: TRBV27
D gene: TRBD1
CDR3 DNA: TGTGCCAGCAGTCCCACCCGGGACAGAAAAGAGACCCAGTACTTC
CDR3 protein: CASSPTRDRKETQYF

clone size: -
J gene: TRBJ2-7
V gene: TRBV7-2
D gene: -
CDR3 DNA: TGTGCCAGCGGACCGATCTACAGGGTCGAGCAGTACTTC
CDR3 protein: CASGPIYRVEQYF

clone size: few
J gene: TRBJ1-4
V gene: TRBV7-2
D gene: -
CDR3 DNA: TGTGCCAGCAAAGAGGGGGTCGATGAAAAACTGTTTTTT
CDR3 protein: CASKEGVDEKLFF

clone size: once
J gene: TRBJ2-7
V gene: TRBV5-6
D gene: TRBD1
CDR3 DNA: TGTGCCAGCAGCCTGAGGGACAGGGTGGGCGAGCAGTACTTC
CDR3 protein: CASSLRDRVGEQYF

clone size: few
J gene: TRBJ2-7
V gene: TRBV20-1
D gene: -
CDR3 DNA: TGCAGTGCTGGTAGCGGCCACTCCGAGCAGTACTTC
CDR3 protein: CSAGSGHSEQYF

clone size: -
J gene: TRBJ2-7
V gene: TRBV20-1
D gene: TRBD2
CDR3 DNA: TGCAGTGCTATAAGGAGCGGGAGTTTCGACGAGCAGTACTTC
CDR3 protein: CSAIRSGSFDEQYF

clone size: -
J gene: TRBJ1-1
V gene: TRBV20-1
D gene: -
CDR3 DNA: TGCAGTGGAATAAGGGTGTACGCTTTCTTT
CDR3 protein: CSGIRVYAFF

clone size: few
J gene: TRBJ2-4
V gene: TRBV6-1
D gene: -
CDR3 DNA: TGTGCCAGCAGTGATGCGGTGAACATTCAGTACTTC
CDR3 protein: CASSDAVNIQYF

clone size: few
J gene: TRBJ2-7
V gene: TRBV20-1
D gene: TRBD1
CDR3 DNA: TGCAGTGTCTCCGGGACAGGGGTCTACGAGCAGTACTTC
CDR3 protein: CSVSGTGVYEQYF

clone size: few
J gene: TRBJ2-7
V gene: TRBV28
D gene: -
CDR3 DNA: TGTGCCAGCAGGGGGGGCGGGGCCTTCTCCTACGAGCAGTACTTC
CDR3 protein: CASRGGGAFSYEQYF

clone size: -
J gene: TRBJ2-3
V gene: TRBV24-1
D gene: -
CDR3 DNA: TGTGCCACCAGTGATCCCATGGGGGGCGGAGGAGATACGCAGTATTTT
CDR3 protein: CATSDPMGGGGDTQYF

clone size: few
J gene: TRBJ2-3
V gene: TRBV12-3/TRBV12-4
D gene: -
CDR3 DNA: TGTGCCAGCAGGTTCGTAGTGAACAGCCTCACAGATACGCAGTATTTT
CDR3 protein: CASRFVVNSLTDTQYF

clone size: -
J gene: TRBJ2-1
V gene: TRBV4-2
D gene: TRBD1
CDR3 DNA: TGTGCCAGCAGCCAAAGCGGACAGGACTCCTACAATGAGCAGTTCTTC
CDR3 protein: CASSQSGQDSYNEQFF

clone size: -
J gene: TRBJ2-3
V gene: TRBV6-2/TRBV6-3
D gene: TRBD2
CDR3 DNA: TGTGCCAGCAGTTACTCGACACTAGCGGGAGCCACGTTAAGTCTCACAGATACGCAGTATTTT
CDR3 protein: CASSYSTLAGATLSLTDTQYF

clone size: once
J gene: TRBJ2-2
V gene: TRBV5-1
D gene: -
CDR3 DNA: TGCGCCAGCAGCTTGGTAGTGACTCCCACCGGGGAGCTGTTTTTT
CDR3 protein: CASSLVVTPTGELFF

clone size: -
J gene: TRBJ2-3
V gene: TRBV10-3
D gene: TRBD1
CDR3 DNA: TGTGCCATCACTCCGGGACAGGGGGGCACAGATACGCAGTATTTT
CDR3 protein: CAITPGQGGTDTQYF

clone size: -
J gene: TRBJ2-1
V gene: TRBV6-5
D gene: -
CDR3 DNA: TGTGCCAGCAGTTTACTAGGTTCCAACTACAATGAGCAGTTCTTC
CDR3 protein: CASSLLGSNYNEQFF

clone size: -
J gene: TRBJ2-7
V gene: TRBV27
D gene: -
CDR3 DNA: TGTGCCAGCAGTTCCCCTTCCCAGAGTCAGGGGCACTACGAGCAGTACTTC
CDR3 protein: CASSSPSQSQGHYEQYF

clone size: few
J gene: TRBJ2-1
V gene: TRBV20-1
D gene: -
CDR3 DNA: TGCAGTGGTACCCCCTCCGGACAAGCGAATGAGCAGTTCTTC
CDR3 protein: CSGTPSGQANEQFF

clone size: -
J gene: TRBJ1-2
V gene: TRBV6-2/TRBV6-3
D gene: -
CDR3 DNA: TGTGCCAGCAGTTACTCCGAGGGAATGGGGGGCTACACCTTC
CDR3 protein: CASSYSEGMGGYTF

clone size: -
J gene: TRBJ2-2
V gene: TRBV6-1
D gene: TRBD1
CDR3 DNA: TGTGCCAGCAGTGTGGGACAGGGCAACACCGGGGAGCTGTTTTTT
CDR3 protein: CASSVGQGNTGELFF

clone size: few
J gene: TRBJ2-1
V gene: TRBV27
D gene: TRBD2
CDR3 DNA: TGTGCCAGCAGTCAACTAGCGGGGGGGCTTTATGAGCAGTTCTTC
CDR3 protein: CASSQLAGGLYEQFF

clone size: many
J gene: TRBJ1-2
V gene: TRBV12-3/TRBV12-4
D gene: -
CDR3 DNA: TGTGCCAGCAGTGACCCCGGGCGGGCCGGTGGCTACACCTTC
CDR3 protein: CASSDPGRAGGYTF

clone size: few
J gene: TRBJ2-3
V gene: TRBV7-9
D gene: TRBD2
CDR3 DNA: TGTGCCAGCAGCTTAGAAGGTGATGCGGGGGGGCCTCCGGGCACAGATACGCAGTATTTT
CDR3 protein: CASSLEGDAGGPPGTDTQYF

clone size: -
J gene: TRBJ2-3
V gene: TRBV9
D gene: TRBD2
CDR3 DNA: TGTGCCAGCAGCGTAGAACTAGCGAAGAATACGCAGTATTTT
CDR3 protein: CASSVELAKNTQYF

clone size: -
J gene: TRBJ2-3
V gene: TRBV20-1
D gene: TRBD2
CDR3 DNA: TGCAGTGCTAGAGATAGGACGGGGGGACCAGATACGCAGTATTTT
CDR3 protein: CSARDRTGGPDTQYF

clone size: few
J gene: TRBJ2-1
V gene: TRBV7-2
D gene: TRBD2
CDR3 DNA: TGTGCCAGCAGCTTATCAGCTCTGACTAGCGGCTACAATGAGCAGTTCTTC
CDR3 protein: CASSLSALTSGYNEQFF

clone size: few
J gene: TRBJ2-3
V gene: TRBV6-5
D gene: -
CDR3 DNA: TGTGCCAGCAGTTCCGGGAGCTCGAACACAGATACGCAGTATTTT
CDR3 protein: CASSSGSSNTDTQYF

clone size: many
J gene: TRBJ2-7
V gene: TRBV6-5
D gene: -
CDR3 DNA: TGTGCCAGCAGTTACGGGCAGGGAGCCTACGAGCAGTACTTC
CDR3 protein: CASSYGQGAYEQYF

clone size: -
J gene: TRBJ2-7
V gene: TRBV28
D gene: -
CDR3 DNA: TGTGCCAGCAGTTTAGGGAAGTTTTACGAGCAGTACTTC
CDR3 protein: CASSLGKFYEQYF

clone size: -
J gene: TRBJ1-5
V gene: TRBV6-1
D gene: TRBD1
CDR3 DNA: TGTGCCAGCCGTCTGACAGGGTATCGAGGACAGCCCCAGCATTTT
CDR3 protein: CASRLTGYRGQPQHF

clone size: few
J gene: TRBJ2-5
V gene: TRBV28
D gene: -
CDR3 DNA: TGTGCCAGCAGTTTAGAGGTTAGGGTGGAGACCCAGTACTTC
CDR3 protein: CASSLEVRVETQYF

clone size: -
J gene: TRBJ1-2
V gene: TRBV5-1
D gene: -
CDR3 DNA: TGCGCCAGCAGCCCGGCTGCGAACTATGGCTACACCTTC
CDR3 protein: CASSPAANYGYTF

clone size: -
J gene: TRBJ2-7
V gene: TRBV10-3
D gene: -
CDR3 DNA: TGTGCCACGGCCGGCTACTCCTACGAGCAGTACTTC
CDR3 protein: CATAGYSYEQYF

clone size: -
J gene: TRBJ2-3
V gene: TRBV6-5
D gene: -
CDR3 DNA: TGTGCCAGCAGCCCATATCGCCTTACTACAGATACGCAGTATTTT
CDR3 protein: CASSPYRLTTDTQYF

clone size: few
J gene: TRBJ2-7
V gene: TRBV11-2
D gene: TRBD1
CDR3 DNA: TGTGCCAGCAGTCCCGCTCGGACAGGGCTTGTTGGCGAGCAGTACTTC
CDR3 protein: CASSPARTGLVGEQYF

clone size: many
J gene: TRBJ2-1
V gene: TRBV29-1
D gene: TRBD2
CDR3 DNA: TGCAGCGTTGAAGGGGTAGCGGGAATCGATGAGCAGTTCTTC
CDR3 protein: CSVEGVAGIDEQFF

clone size: -
J gene: TRBJ1-1
V gene: TRBV12-3/TRBV12-4
D gene: -
CDR3 DNA: TGTGCCAGCAGTTTAATCGGGGCACTAAGGGTGAACACTGAAGCTTTCTTT
CDR3 protein: CASSLIGALRVNTEAFF

clone size: once
J gene: TRBJ2-1
V gene: TRBV7-6
D gene: TRBD2
CDR3 DNA: TGTGCCAGCAGCTCTACCCAACTAGCGGACAATGAGCAGTTCTTC
CDR3 protein: CASSSTQLADNEQFF

clone size: -
J gene: TRBJ2-1
V gene: TRBV15
D gene: TRBD2
CDR3 DNA: TGTGCCACCAGCAGTGGGACTAGCGGAGACAATGAGCAGTTCTTC
CDR3 protein: CATSSGTSGDNEQFF

clone size: few
J gene: TRBJ2-1
V gene: TRBV12-3/TRBV12-4
D gene: -
CDR3 DNA: TGTGCCAGCAGTTCCCAACTAGCCGTCGGAGATGAGCAGTTCTTC
CDR3 protein: CASSSQLAVGDEQFF

clone size: many
J gene: TRBJ2-7
V gene: TRBV7-3
D gene: -
CDR3 DNA: TGTGCCAGCAGCCCAGGGCGGCGAGTAGAGGCTTACGAGCAGTACTTC
CDR3 protein: CASSPGRRVEAYEQYF

clone size: -
J gene: TRBJ2-3
V gene: TRBV20-1
D gene: -
CDR3 DNA: TGCAGTGCTAATCCGGAACGGGGGGCAAGCACAGATACGCAGTATTTT
CDR3 protein: CSANPERGASTDTQYF

clone size: many
J gene: TRBJ2-1
V gene: TRBV5-1
D gene: TRBD2
CDR3 DNA: TGCGCCAGCAGCACACTAGCGGGAAGTTACAATGAGCAGTTCTTC
CDR3 protein: CASSTLAGSYNEQFF

clone size: -
J gene: TRBJ2-1
V gene: TRBV9
D gene: -
CDR3 DNA: TGTGCCAGCAGCGTATACGCGGGTTGGGATGAGCAGTTCTTC
CDR3 protein: CASSVYAGWDEQFF

clone size: few
J gene: TRBJ1-2
V gene: TRBV20-1
D gene: -
CDR3 DNA: TGCAGTGCTAGAGCCCCTCGGCGTGGGGATTATGGCTACACCTTC
CDR3 protein: CSARAPRRGDYGYTF

clone size: many
J gene: TRBJ2-7
V gene: TRBV12-3/TRBV12-4
D gene: TRBD1
CDR3 DNA: TGTGCCAGCAGGTCCGGGACAGGGGCTCCCCTGGAGCAGTACTTC
CDR3 protein: CASRSGTGAPLEQYF

clone size: -
J gene: TRBJ1-1
V gene: TRBV25-1
D gene: -
CDR3 DNA: TGTGCCAGCAGTGAATCCCCGGCAGCACCGATTACTGAAGCTTTCTTT
CDR3 protein: CASSESPAAPITEAFF